The source of this T cell receptor beta chain is a study of T cells after yellow fever vaccination. About the study: Preparation of fractions with low cell numbers was performed using SMART-Seq v4 Ultra Low Input. Whole-study findings and limits: When the response was secondary, it was weaker but reached its peak faster, day 5 versus 15. Repertoires obtained by FACS sorting could include abundant clonotypes that entered as contaminants from the bulk population.

Regarding this clonotype: Its antigen is undetermined.

CDR3 length: 14 amino acids. V was clipped by 5 bases and J by 7 bases; unmatched bases: 5. Looked up from germline, CDR1 is KGHSH and CDR2 is LQKENI. Universal primer sites and UMIs were introduced during 5'RACE template-switching synthesis of TCR cDNA. TCRdb reanalysed the 5' RACE reads using MiXCR and keeps one entry per CDR3 protein. Here the sample spans some 350,000 distinct CDR3 sequences, under 7.5% being singletons. The chain is built from TRBV18 and TRBJ2-1; 10 positions agree with TRBD2. The input for sequencing was PBMCs, taken 5 days after the yellow fever booster vaccination. This TCR was sampled from a man younger than 40 who received the YFV17D yellow fever vaccine. CDR3 sequence reads: CASSGLAEINEQFF. DNA of the CDR3: TGTGCCAGCTCAGGACTAGCGGAGATTAATGAGCAGTTCTTC.